The 16 T cell receptor beta chains given below trace back to one sample, sequenced in a study of identical twins. TCRdb redid the calling of the 5' RACE reads with MiXCR, one entry per CDR3 protein. The repertoire holds 600,000 to 800,000 distinct CDR3 sequences, with 21% as singletons. These same data were also listed under a study on T cells expressing NK-cell markers.

Sequencing was performed on PBMCs. The receptors originated from a young woman in good health.

This clonotype occurred a few times. This chain connects TRBV12-3 or TRBV12-4 to TRBJ2-3, with TRBD1 matching 9 bases. V gave up 5 bases and J gave up 2 bases; unmatched junction bases: 11. This CDR3 has 17 residues. The CDR3 region has the DNA TGTGCCAGCAGTCTTCCGGGACAGGGTTTCCTCACAGATACGCAGTATTTT. It codes for CASSLPGQGFLTDTQYF.

In its sample, this clonotype was seen a few times. The chain recombines TRBV3-1 with TRBJ2-5, with TRBD1 matching over 7 bases. Trimming took 0 bases from V and 6 from J; bases not matched to a gene: 10. The CDR3 sequence is 16 residues long. From germline, CDR1 is LGHDT and CDR2 YNNKEL (reference sequence). The CDR3 DNA sequence: TGTGCCAGCAGCCAAGAAGACACAGGGGTGCTCAAGACCCAGTACTTC. This codes for CASSQEDTGVLKTQYF.

Only a few counts were recorded for this clonotype. The chain couples TRBV7-6 to TRBJ2-3; 11 nucleotides align to TRBD1. This CDR3 is built from 17 residues. The V and J ends lost 5 bases and 4 bases, in that order; junction bases with no gene match: 11. Germline V gene lookup returns CDR1 SGHVS and CDR2 FNYEAQ. CDR3 residues: CASSDKIGQGASDTQYF. CDR3 bases: TGTGCCAGCAGCGATAAAATAGGACAGGGGGCATCAGATACGCAGTATTTT.

CDR3 sequence: CASSIFRDTFPNQPQHF. CDR3 DNA sequence: TGTGCCAGCAGCATATTCCGGGACACTTTTCCCAATCAGCCCCAGCATTTT. This rearrangement joins TRBV5-6 to TRBJ1-5; D perhaps matches TRBD1 (6 bases). Germline CDR1 SGHDT, CDR2 YYEEEE. This CDR3 contains 17 residues. V was trimmed by 4 bases and J by 3 bases, leaving 20 bases between them. The variable domain in full, completed from reference TRBV5-6 and TRBJ1-5, reads DAGVTQSPTHLIKTRGQQVTLRCSPKSGHDTVSWYQQALGQGPQFIFQYYEEEERQRGNFPDRFSGHQFPNYSSELNVNALLLGDSALYLCASSIFRDTFPNQPQHFGDGTRLSIL.

V usage is TRBV12-5 and J usage is TRBJ2-2; no reliable D call. Germline CDR1 reads LGHNT; CDR2 reads FRNRAP. The V end was cut by 7 bases, the J end by 5 bases, with 8 bases between. CDR3 length: 12 amino acids. Written as DNA, the CDR3 is TGTGCTAGTGCCTGGGGTACCGGGGAGCTGTTTTTT. This codes for CASAWGTGELFF.

This clonotype occurred a few times. V usage is TRBV7-2 and J usage is TRBJ2-7; no clear D. The CDR3 runs 13 residues. CDR1 and CDR2 from the germline V gene are SGHTA and FQGNSA. Trimming took off 4 bases at V and 5 bases at J, with 12 bases between the two ends. Written as DNA, the CDR3 is TGTGCCAGCAGCTCCCCCGGGTTCCACGAGCAGTACTTC. Translating it yields CASSSPGFHEQYF.

The rearrangement joins TRBV20-1 to TRBJ1-1, with D possibly being TRBD1 (5 bases). Germline CDR1 and CDR2: DFQATT and SNEGSKA (reference sequence). The CDR3 covers 12 residues. V lost 2 bases and J lost 7, with 11 bases in between. The CDR3 is CSARTRQFEAFF. The CDR3 nucleotides read TGCAGTGCTAGAACCCGACAGTTTGAAGCTTTCTTT.

The chain joins TRBV13 to TRBJ1-1; no firm D call. V gave up 5 bases and J gave up 8 bases, with 9 bases separating them. Germline V gene data show CDR1 as PRHDT and CDR2 as FYEKMQ (reference sequence). The CDR3 has 11 residues. DNA of the CDR3: TGTGCCAGCAGCCCCGGGAGGGAAGCTTTCTTT. Encoded protein: CASSPGREAFF.

This clonotype was detected many times. The chain couples TRBV5-1 to TRBJ2-7; tentative D call: TRBD1 (6 bases). CDR1 SGHRS and CDR2 YFSETQ come from the germline V gene. CDR3 length: 13 residues. V lost 4 bases and J 4 bases, leaving 12 bases between the germline ends. In DNA, the CDR3 is TGCGCCAGCAGCAGGGACCAGGGGTACGAGCAGTACTTC. This gives the protein CASSRDQGYEQYF.

The chain couples TRBV6-5 to TRBJ2-3; 8 nucleotides match TRBD2. The CDR3 is 15 residues long. The germline gives CDR1 MNHEY, CDR2 SVGAGI. The V and J ends lost 0 bases and 7 bases, in that order; junction bases with no gene match: 6. DNA of the CDR3: TGTGCCAGCAGTTACTCGCGGCGGGAGGTAAATACGCAGTATTTT. This gives the protein CASSYSRREVNTQYF.

This clonotype appeared a few times. This rearrangement joins TRBV5-1 to TRBJ2-7; TRBD1 aligns across 8 bases. This CDR3 is 14 amino acids long. Unmatched junction bases numbered 12, after V lost 8 bases and J lost 5 bases. Germline V lookup: CDR1 SGHRS, CDR2 YFSETQ. CDR3 nucleotide sequence: TGCGCCAGGCCGATCGTTGCAGGGGGCCACGAGCAGTACTTC. It specifies CARPIVAGGHEQYF.

The chain links TRBV27 to TRBJ2-2, with D hard to call. Germline V lookup: CDR1 MNHEY, CDR2 SMNVEV (reference sequence). The ends were cut back, 10 bases at V and 0 bases at J, with 15 bases in the middle. The CDR3 runs 15 residues. CDR3 sequence reads: CATTIGGTNTGELFF. CDR3 nucleotide sequence: TGTGCCACCACGATCGGCGGAACGAACACCGGGGAGCTGTTTTTT.

This clonotype was counted a few times. The chain uses TRBV11-3 and TRBJ2-7; D ambiguous. Trimming pared 5 bases from V and 2 bases from J, leaving 19 bases between. Germline lookup yields CDR1 SGHNT and CDR2 YENEEA. CDR3 length equals 16 residues. DNA for the CDR3: TGTGCCAGCAGCCCCCGATCCACCTCATCCCCCTACGAGCAGTACTTC. It codes for CASSPRSTSSPYEQYF.

V gene TRBV7-9 combines with J gene TRBJ2-2, with D uncertain. V gave up 1 base and J gave up 6 bases, with 12 bases separating them. CDR1 is SEHNR and CDR2 is FQNEAQ in the germline V gene (reference sequence). The CDR3 extends over 15 amino acids. For the CDR3, the DNA is TGTGCCAGCAGCTTAGGGCAGCCTGACGCCGGGGAGCTGTTTTTT. This gives the protein CASSLGQPDAGELFF.

The CDR3 region is CASTLGGAQYF. The CDR3 DNA is TGTGCCAGCACCCTGGGTGGGGCGCAGTATTTT. V and J are TRBV27 and TRBJ2-3; D gene uncertain. The CDR3 is made up of 11 amino acids. Trimming took off 7 bases at V and 10 bases at J, with 12 bases between the two ends. From germline, CDR1 is MNHEY and CDR2 SMNVEV (reference sequence).

The chain has TRBV7-2 and TRBJ2-5, with D perhaps TRBD2 (5 bases). The length of the CDR3 is 16 residues. Germline CDR1 is SGHTA and CDR2 is FQGNSA. Trimming took off 10 bases at V and 4 bases at J, with 25 bases between the two ends. For the CDR3, the DNA is TGTGCCACGGGATCGAGCGTTGCGCGGGTCGGAGAGACCCAGTACTTC. Amino acids: CATGSSVARVGETQYF.